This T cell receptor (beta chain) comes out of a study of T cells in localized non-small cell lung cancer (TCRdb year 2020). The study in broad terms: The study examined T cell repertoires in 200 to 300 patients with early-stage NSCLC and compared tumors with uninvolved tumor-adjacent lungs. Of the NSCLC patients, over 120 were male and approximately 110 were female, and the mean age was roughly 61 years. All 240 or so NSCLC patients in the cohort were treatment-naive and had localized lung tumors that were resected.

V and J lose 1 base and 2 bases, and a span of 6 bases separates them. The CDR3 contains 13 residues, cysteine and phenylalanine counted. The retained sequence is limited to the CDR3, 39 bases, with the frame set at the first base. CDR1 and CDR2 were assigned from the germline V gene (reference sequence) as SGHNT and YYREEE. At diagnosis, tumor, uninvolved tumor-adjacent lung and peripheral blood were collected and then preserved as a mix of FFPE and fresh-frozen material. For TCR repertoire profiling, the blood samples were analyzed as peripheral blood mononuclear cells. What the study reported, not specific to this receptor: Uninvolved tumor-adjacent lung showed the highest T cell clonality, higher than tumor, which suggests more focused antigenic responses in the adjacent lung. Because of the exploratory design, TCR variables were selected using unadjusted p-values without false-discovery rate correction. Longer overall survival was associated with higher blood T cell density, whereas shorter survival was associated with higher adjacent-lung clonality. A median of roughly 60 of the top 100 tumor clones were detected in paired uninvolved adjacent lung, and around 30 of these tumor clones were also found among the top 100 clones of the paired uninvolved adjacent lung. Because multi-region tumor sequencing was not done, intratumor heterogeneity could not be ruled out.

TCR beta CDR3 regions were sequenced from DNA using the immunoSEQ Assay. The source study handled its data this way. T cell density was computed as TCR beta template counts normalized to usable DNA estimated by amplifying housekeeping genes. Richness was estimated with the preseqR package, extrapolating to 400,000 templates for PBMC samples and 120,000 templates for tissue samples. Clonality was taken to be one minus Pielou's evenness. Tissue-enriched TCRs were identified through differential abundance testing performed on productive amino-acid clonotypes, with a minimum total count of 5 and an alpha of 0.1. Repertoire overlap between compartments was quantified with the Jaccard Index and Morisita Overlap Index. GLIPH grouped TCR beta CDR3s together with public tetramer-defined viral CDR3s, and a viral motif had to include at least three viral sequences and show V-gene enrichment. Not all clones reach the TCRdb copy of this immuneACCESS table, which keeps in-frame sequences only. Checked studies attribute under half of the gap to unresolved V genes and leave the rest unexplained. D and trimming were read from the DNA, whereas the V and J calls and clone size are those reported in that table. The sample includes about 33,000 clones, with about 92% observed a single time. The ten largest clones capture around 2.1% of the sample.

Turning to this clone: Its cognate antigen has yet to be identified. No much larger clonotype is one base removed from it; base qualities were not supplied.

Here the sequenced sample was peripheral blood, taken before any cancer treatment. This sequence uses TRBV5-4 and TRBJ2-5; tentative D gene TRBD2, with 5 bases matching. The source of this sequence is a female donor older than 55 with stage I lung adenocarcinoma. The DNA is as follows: TGTGCCAGCAGCTTGCCGGGGCAAGAGACCCAGTACTTC. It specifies CASSLPGQETQYF.